Sequencing of this T cell receptor beta chain was carried out in a study of cytotoxic CD8 clonotypes in ibrutinib-treated CLL. Study-wide background: Responses: some 25 partial, 2 complete; after median roughly 68 months, around 14 stayed remitted, approximately twelve progressed. Mean productive templates were under 270,000; mean productive rearrangements were around 91,000.

Some clones are missing from TCRdb's copy, which holds only in-frame ones; the method was immunoSEQ multiplex PCR. The data hold some 310,000 clones, with approximately 80% observed a single time. The study's findings and limits: At progression, clonality fell back toward baseline after rising at ibrutinib response.

This clone turned up a few times. The target antigen is unknown. The receptor's source is a human donor with chronic lymphocytic leukemia. The input for sequencing was PBMCs, taken before ibrutinib treatment.

In DNA form, the CDR3 reads TGCGCCAGCAGGGGAGGAACACCCTACGAGCAGTACTTC. Translation: CASRGGTPYEQYF. The V and J genes are TRBV5-1 and TRBJ2-7; TRBD2 might be the D (6 bases). CDR3 length: 13 amino acids. CDR1 is SGHRS and CDR2 is YFSETQ in the germline V gene. V lost 5 bases to trimming and J lost 2 bases, with 11 bases between them.